The entry that follows covers one TCR beta chain sequence. The repertoire was sequenced with immunoSEQ multiplex PCR; TCRdb's copy has only in-frame clones and lacks some. Of tens of thousands of clones listed, about nine tenths are singletons. This sample is part of a study of T cell changes during pregnancy in multiple sclerosis. The CDR3 is 14 residues long. Deletions cut 5 bases from V and 0 bases from J, with 9 bases between. Germline CDR1 and CDR2: SGHRS and YFSETQ. Sequenced here: peripheral blood, sampled after pregnancy. V is TRBV5-1 and J is TRBJ1-5, with D possibly matching TRBD1 (6 bases). The clonotype comes from a female donor with multiple sclerosis, enrolled in a pregnancy study. CDR3 nucleotides: TGCGCCAGCAGTTCAGGGGATAGCAATCAGCCCCAGCATTTT. The encoded protein is CASSSGDSNQPQHF.